This T cell receptor beta chain emerged from a study of monozygotic twins with inflammatory bowel disease. Study-wide points: By inverse Simpson index, TCRbeta diversity was lower in IBD patients than in healthy co-twins.

Reprocessing the 5' RACE reads, TCRdb reports a single entry for every CDR3 protein and omits DNA. This table lists approximately 340,000 distinct CDR3 sequences. Skipping T cell sorting, the study isolated total RNA directly from whole blood. CDR3 length: 16 amino acids. Germline CDR1 is LGHNA and CDR2 is YNFKEQ. Comment on this clonotype: No antigen is known for it.

Sample: blood. This chain uses TRBV4-2 with TRBJ2-1; lacking DNA, the TRBD2 call made by TCRdb goes unchecked. This clonotype was obtained from a human donor with ulcerative colitis or Crohn's disease, or a healthy co-twin of an affected twin (not recorded which). The CDR3 is CASSQEGGSGGSEQFF.